The entry below describes one T cell receptor beta chain. Its antigen is as yet unknown. Running of the assay took place at deep level. Assay used: immunoSEQ multiplex PCR; TCRdb lists only in-frame clones, some missing. The sample shows some 580,000 clones, about 96% of them seen only once. The CDR3 loop spans 12 amino acids. Germline V gene lookup returns CDR1 LNHDA and CDR2 SQIVND (reference sequence). Trimming took 6 bases from V and 5 from J; bases not matched to a gene: 4. The data derive from a study of shared clonotypes between healthy human individuals. Study outcomes and limitations: For naive CD4 cells, 4% to 6% of clonotypes were shared across a few donors.

This TCR came from a woman younger than 45 in good health. Sequenced material: naive CD4+ T cells sorted from blood. The subset here: CD45RA+ positively selected. V gene TRBV19 combines with J gene TRBJ2-7; 7 bases align to TRBD1. The CDR3 region has the DNA TGTGCCAGTAGCGACAGGGTAGACGAGCAGTACTTC. Its protein product is CASSDRVDEQYF.